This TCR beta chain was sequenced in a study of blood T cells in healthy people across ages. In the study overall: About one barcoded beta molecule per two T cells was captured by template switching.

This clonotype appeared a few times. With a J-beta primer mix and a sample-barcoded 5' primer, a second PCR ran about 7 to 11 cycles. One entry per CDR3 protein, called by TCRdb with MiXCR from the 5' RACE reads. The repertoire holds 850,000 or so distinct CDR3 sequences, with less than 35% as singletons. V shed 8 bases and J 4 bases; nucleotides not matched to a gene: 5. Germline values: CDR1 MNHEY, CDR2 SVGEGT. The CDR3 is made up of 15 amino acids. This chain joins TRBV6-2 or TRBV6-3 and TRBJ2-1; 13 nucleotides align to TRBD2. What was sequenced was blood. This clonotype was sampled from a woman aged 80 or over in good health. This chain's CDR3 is CASGLLAGGYNEQFF. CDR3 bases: TGTGCCAGCGGCCTACTAGCGGGGGGGTACAATGAGCAGTTCTTC.